This is a list of T cell receptor beta chains from one sample in a study of blood T cell repertoires in COVID-19. Profiled with immunoSEQ multiplex PCR; TCRdb holds only in-frame clones, not every one. The sample consists of over 120,000 clones, 80% to 85% of them appearing once. The sample taken for sequencing was peripheral blood. Every receptor here comes from a woman in her fifties or sixties with acute or convalescent COVID-19. Both conserved end residues are part of each CDR3. A D gene is named only where the DNA matches it firmly. Only some rows state a clone size, as once, few, many or a class for expanded clones.

j_call,cdr3_length,v_call,d_call,clone_size,cdr3_aa,cdr3_nt
TRBJ1-1,15,TRBV28,.,.,CASLLGGAGNTEAFF,TGTGCCAGCCTCCTGGGGGGGGCCGGGAACACTGAAGCTTTCTTT
TRBJ2-1,14,TRBV7-8,TRBD2,.,CASSFLGGEDEQFF,TGTGCCAGCAGCTTTCTGGGGGGGGAAGATGAGCAGTTCTTC
TRBJ2-2,15,TRBV9,.,.,CASSVRQSGTGELFF,TGTGCCAGCAGCGTGAGACAGTCTGGGACCGGGGAGCTGTTTTTT
TRBJ2-7,16,TRBV6-5,TRBD1,.,CASSSPGQGLSYEQYF,TGTGCCAGCAGTTCCCCGGGACAGGGACTCTCCTACGAGCAGTACTTC
TRBJ2-5,13,TRBV5-5,.,.,CASSLEEQRAQYF,TGTGCCAGCAGCTTGGAAGAACAGAGGGCCCAGTACTTC
TRBJ2-3,15,TRBV30,.,.,CAWNPLGGDTDTQYF,TGTGCCTGGAACCCCTTGGGGGGAGACACAGATACGCAGTATTTT
TRBJ2-7,16,TRBV4-2,TRBD2,.,CASSQDSSGRSYEQYF,TGTGCCAGCAGCCAAGATTCGAGCGGGAGGTCTTACGAGCAGTACTTC
TRBJ2-3,15,TRBV7-9,.,.,CASSFSLRSTDTQYF,TGTGCCAGCAGCTTTTCTTTAAGGAGTACAGATACGCAGTATTTT
TRBJ2-1,17,TRBV4-3,TRBD2,.,CASSQEPGGSSYNEQFF,TGCGCCAGCAGCCAAGAGCCCGGCGGGAGTTCCTACAATGAGCAGTTCTTC
TRBJ1-2,15,TRBV4-3,TRBD1,once,CASSQDRQGEWGYTF,TGCGCCAGCAGCCAAGATCGGCAGGGGGAATGGGGCTACACCTTC
TRBJ2-1,16,TRBV6-1,.,.,CASSDTGIPMYNEQFF,TGTGCCAGCAGTGATACCGGGATCCCAATGTACAATGAGCAGTTCTTC
TRBJ2-6,14,TRBV2,TRBD1,.,CASGDRSGANVLTF,TGTGCCAGCGGGGACAGGTCTGGGGCCAACGTCCTGACTTTC
TRBJ1-1,14,TRBV15,.,.,CATSRVGAQGEAFF,TGTGCCACCAGCAGAGTAGGGGCGCAGGGTGAAGCTTTCTTT
TRBJ2-3,11,TRBV12-3/TRBV12-4,.,few,CASSFLDTQYF,TGTGCCAGCAGTTTCTTGGATACGCAGTATTTT
TRBJ1-1,15,TRBV11-3,.,.,CASSYTGKGNTEAFF,TGTGCCAGCAGCTATACAGGGAAGGGGAACACTGAAGCTTTCTTT
TRBJ2-1,19,TRBV27,TRBD2,.,CASSSLGPTPGTSGNEQFF,TGTGCCAGCAGTTCCCTCGGCCCGACCCCAGGGACTAGCGGAAATGAGCAGTTCTTC
TRBJ2-1,17,TRBV28,TRBD2,.,CASSLSLLAGAQNEQFF,TGTGCCAGCAGTTTATCACTCCTAGCGGGAGCTCAGAATGAGCAGTTCTTC
TRBJ1-2,16,TRBV28,.,.,CASSRHTLAITYGYTF,TGTGCCAGCAGCCGACATACCCTGGCAATTACCTATGGCTACACCTTC
TRBJ2-7,16,TRBV7-8,TRBD1,.,CASSQPAGQGYYEQYF,TGTGCCAGCAGCCAGCCTGCGGGACAGGGATACTACGAGCAGTACTTC
TRBJ2-7,15,TRBV5-1,.,few,CASSLAGSISYEQYF,TGCGCCAGCAGCTTGGCCGGTAGTATCTCCTACGAGCAGTACTTC
TRBJ2-2,13,TRBV4-3,.,.,CASAYRTDGELFF,TGCGCCAGCGCCTACCGGACAGACGGGGAGCTGTTTTTT
TRBJ2-2,14,TRBV5-4,TRBD1,.,CASSRDRNTGELFF,TGTGCCAGCAGTCGGGACAGGAACACCGGGGAGCTGTTTTTT
TRBJ1-6,12,TRBV28,.,.,CATSDSNSPLHF,TGTGCCACCTCGGACAGCAATTCACCCCTCCACTTT
TRBJ2-7,13,TRBV29-1,.,.,CSVKPGETYEQYF,TGCAGCGTTAAACCGGGAGAGACCTACGAGCAGTACTTC
TRBJ2-7,14,TRBV29-1,TRBD1,once,CSVAPRQGAYEQYF,TGCAGCGTTGCCCCCAGGCAGGGGGCCTACGAGCAGTACTTC
TRBJ2-7,18,TRBV4-3,TRBD1,.,CASSQDWGQLITSYEQYF,TGCGCCAGCAGCCAAGATTGGGGACAGCTTATAACCTCCTACGAGCAGTACTTC
TRBJ2-2,16,TRBV7-2,TRBD1,once,CASRSAGTGYTGELFF,TGTGCCAGCAGATCTGCCGGGACAGGGTACACCGGGGAGCTGTTTTTT
TRBJ2-7,13,TRBV27,TRBD1,.,CASSSTGAYEQYF,TGTGCCAGCAGTTCTACAGGGGCCTACGAGCAGTACTTC
TRBJ2-1,15,TRBV4-3,TRBD2,.,CASSLGTSGDNEQFF,TGCGCCAGCAGCCTCGGGACTAGCGGAGACAATGAGCAGTTCTTC
TRBJ2-7,14,TRBV19,.,few,CASSIGASSYEQYF,TGTGCCAGTAGTATTGGAGCCAGCTCCTACGAGCAGTACTTC
TRBJ2-7,13,TRBV7-2,.,.,CASSSAGGYEQYF,TGTGCCAGCAGCTCAGCAGGCGGCTACGAGCAGTACTTC
TRBJ2-2,14,TRBV24-1,TRBD2,.,CATSEAGGTGELFF,TGTGCCACCAGTGAGGCGGGAGGGACCGGGGAGCTGTTTTTT
TRBJ2-3,15,TRBV10-3,.,.,CATGDFGSSTDTQYF,TGTGCCACCGGGGACTTTGGATCTAGCACAGATACGCAGTATTTT
TRBJ2-3,15,TRBV2,.,.,CASRDSGAPGDTQYF,TGTGCCAGCAGGGATAGCGGAGCCCCCGGGGATACGCAGTATTTT
TRBJ1-5,16,TRBV4-1,TRBD1,.,CASSQDPGQGIQPQHF,TGCGCCAGCAGCCAAGATCCGGGACAGGGGATTCAGCCCCAGCATTTT
TRBJ1-6,15,TRBV27,.,.,CASSLRGLGSFTLHF,TGTGCCAGCAGTTTACGCGGACTGGGGAGCTTCACCCTCCACTTT
TRBJ1-5,16,TRBV24-1,.,.,CATSDAPGQNNQPQHF,TGTGCCACCAGTGATGCCCCTGGACAGAACAATCAGCCCCAGCATTTT
TRBJ1-5,13,TRBV28,.,.,CASSGDSNQPQHF,TGTGCCAGCTCTGGAGATAGCAATCAGCCCCAGCATTTT
TRBJ1-2,13,TRBV7-3,.,.,CASSYRVNDGYTF,TGTGCCAGCAGCTATCGGGTTAACGATGGCTACACCTTC
TRBJ2-1,16,TRBV9,TRBD1,few,CASSVDVRGPANEQFF,TGTGCCAGCAGCGTAGACGTCAGGGGGCCAGCCAATGAGCAGTTCTTC
TRBJ2-1,16,TRBV11-2,TRBD2,.,CASSFQTSAAYNEQFF,TGTGCCAGCAGCTTCCAGACTAGCGCGGCATACAATGAGCAGTTCTTC
TRBJ2-7,14,TRBV18,TRBD2,.,CASSPGGSRYEQYF,TGTGCCAGCTCACCTGGCGGGAGTAGGTACGAGCAGTACTTC
TRBJ1-2,12,TRBV6-5,.,.,CASSDSNYGYTF,TGTGCCAGCAGCGACAGTAACTATGGCTACACCTTC
TRBJ2-1,18,TRBV28,TRBD1,.,CASSFGLMTGGGYNEQFF,TGTGCCAGCAGCTTTGGGTTGATGACAGGGGGCGGCTACAATGAGCAGTTCTTC
TRBJ1-5,15,TRBV2,TRBD1,.,CASSADRDSNQPQHF,TGTGCCAGCAGTGCAGACAGGGATAGCAATCAGCCCCAGCATTTT
TRBJ2-7,15,TRBV27,TRBD1,.,CASSSGDRGGEEQYF,TGTGCCAGCAGTTCCGGGGACAGGGGAGGAGAAGAGCAGTACTTC